The clone carrying this T cell receptor beta chain was seen a few times. Its antigen is undetermined. TCR beta libraries were prepared from cDNA with unique molecular identifiers. Input amounts of roughly 0.9 to 10 million T cells were used. These gave approximately 500,000 cDNA molecules, so each molecule approximated one T cell. TCRdb used MiXCR to reprocess the PCR reads, holding one entry per CDR3 protein. The repertoire includes hundreds of thousands of distinct CDR3 sequences, around 60% of them detected once, and 11% sits in the top ten. The V and J ends lost 5 bases and 2 bases, in that order; junction bases with no gene match: 6. The V gene's germline CDR1 is ENHRY and CDR2 SYGVKD. The CDR3 totals 14 residues. The sample comes from a study of post-analysis software for immune sequencing data. Findings and caveats of the study: In patients, TRBV5-6, TRBV5-1 and TRBV20-1 belonged to five TRBV segments found more frequently than in controls.

Sequences were obtained from blood. The chain couples TRBV10-3 to TRBJ2-7; the match to TRBD1 covers 7 bases. This sequence originates from a girl aged 2 to 9 with multiple sclerosis. CDR3 coding DNA: TGTGCCATCAGTCAACCGGGACAGACCTACGAGCAGTACTTC. Its translation: CAISQPGQTYEQYF.